Listed here are 5 T cell receptor beta chains from one sample, sequenced in a study of beta chain features in type 1 diabetes. Study-wide results and limits: All four CD4+ subsets of Type 1 diabetes patients contained TCRB CDR3s that were moderately but significantly shorter.

What was sequenced were expressed TCRB transcripts, since all of the isolated RNA had been reverse transcribed. Generated by immunoSEQ multiplex PCR, the TCRdb table keeps only in-frame clones and is missing some. The sample holds hundreds of thousands of clones, roughly a tenth seen once. Their antigens are not known. The specimen sequenced was central memory CD4+ T cells from blood. Source of these receptors: a man aged 25 to 40 with type 1 diabetes.

This clone was counted many times. The gene calls are TRBV7-8 and TRBJ2-1, with no clear D. Deletions cut 5 bases from V and 4 bases from J, with 18 bases between. The CDR3 has 16 residues. The V gene's germline CDR1 is SGHVS and CDR2 FQNEAQ. The CDR3 DNA reads TGTGCCAGCAGCCCGCCATCTCTAGGGTTTTACAATGAGCAGTTCTTC. Its protein product is CASSPPSLGFYNEQFF.

This clone has more than one count but fewer than ten. V gene TRBV7-9 combines with J gene TRBJ2-3, with D perhaps TRBD2 (7 bases). Between the trimmed V and J ends, which lost 5 bases and 9 bases, there was a span of 15 bases. The CDR3 sequence is 13 residues long. Germline V lookup: CDR1 SEHNR, CDR2 FQNEAQ (reference sequence). The CDR3 loop is CASSPKGGSTQYF. CDR3 nucleotide sequence: TGTGCCAGCAGCCCTAAGGGGGGGAGCACGCAGTATTTT.

This clone appeared many times. V and J are TRBV5-4 and TRBJ2-5; D gene unclear. The CDR3 sequence is 12 residues long. CDR1 SGHNT and CDR2 YYREEE come from the germline V gene (reference sequence). Trimming took 4 bases from V and 1 from J, leaving 5 bases between them. CDR3 bases: TGTGCCAGCAGCCGGTCCCAAGAGACCCAGTACTTC. Translating it yields CASSRSQETQYF.

This clone came up a few times. V is TRBV2 and J is TRBJ1-6; D is undetermined. Trimming removed 3 bases from V and 9 bases from J, with 9 bases in between. The germline gives CDR1 SNHLY, CDR2 FYNNEI. This CDR3 contains 13 residues. CDR3 sequence (DNA): TGTGCCAGCAGTGAGGTTGTCGGTTCACCCCTCCACTTT. The encoded protein is CASSEVVGSPLHF. The full variable domain, rest sourced from reference TRBV2 and TRBJ1-6, is EPEVTQTPSHQVTQMGQEVILRCVPISNHLYFYWYRQILGQKVEFLVSFYNNEISEKSEIFDDQFSVERPDGSNFTLKIRSTKLEDSAMYFCASSEVVGSPLHFGNGTRLTVT.

This clone was seen more than once but under ten times. The CDR3 sequence is CASTPYTNYGYTF. The CDR3, as DNA: TGTGCCAGCACACCTTATACTAACTATGGCTACACCTTC. The genes are TRBV28 and TRBJ1-2; D unresolved. Trimming took 7 bases from V and 0 from J, leaving 9 bases between them. Germline V gene data show CDR1 as MDHEN and CDR2 as SYDVKM. The CDR3 covers 13 residues.